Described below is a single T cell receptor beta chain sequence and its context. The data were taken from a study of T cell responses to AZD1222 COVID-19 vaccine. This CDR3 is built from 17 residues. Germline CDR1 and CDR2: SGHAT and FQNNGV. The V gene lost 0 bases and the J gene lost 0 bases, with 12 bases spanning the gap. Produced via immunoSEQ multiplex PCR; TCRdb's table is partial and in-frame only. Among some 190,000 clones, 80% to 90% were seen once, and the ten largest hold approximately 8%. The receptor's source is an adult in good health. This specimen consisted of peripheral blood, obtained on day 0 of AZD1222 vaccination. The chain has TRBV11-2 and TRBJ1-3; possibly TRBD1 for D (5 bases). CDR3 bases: TGTGCCAGCAGCTTAGATAAGGGGCTAAGCTCTGGAAACACCATATATTTT. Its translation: CASSLDKGLSSGNTIYF.